Following are 11 T cell receptor beta chains from one sample sequenced in a study of CD8 T cells in ankylosing spondylitis. TCRdb used MiXCR to reprocess the 5' RACE reads, holding one entry per CDR3 protein. The sample contains more than 400,000 distinct CDR3 sequences, approximately 5.3% of which appear only once. General study findings and limits: Characteristic, it appeared, of ankylosing spondylitis blood was a TCR beta motif of eight highly homologous variants.

For these receptors, no antigen is known. The sequencing sample was made of blood, either unsorted or a sorted T cell fraction (not recorded which). These TCRs come from a male donor with ankylosing spondylitis.

There are many counts of this clonotype. The chain joins TRBV5-6 to TRBJ2-1; TRBD2 matches 7 bases. The CDR3 is 15 residues long. Trimming removed 2 bases from V and 4 bases from J; junction bases left unmatched: 6. Germline CDR1 SGHDT, CDR2 YYEEEE. CDR3 protein: CASSFGLELYNEQFF. CDR3 DNA: TGTGCCAGCAGCTTTGGACTAGAACTTTACAATGAGCAGTTCTTC.

This clonotype was observed many times. V and J are TRBV29-1 and TRBJ1-2; D is unclear. Germline CDR1 and CDR2: SQVTM and ANQGSEA. The length of the CDR3 is 13 residues. V was clipped by 7 bases and J by 4 bases, with 16 bases between them. The CDR3 reads CSAAPGSGYGYTF. The CDR3 DNA reads TGCAGCGCCGCGCCGGGGTCAGGCTATGGCTACACCTTC. Drawing the rest from reference TRBV29-1 and TRBJ1-2, the complete variable domain is SAVISQKPSRDICQRGTSLTIQCQVDSQVTMMFWYRQQPGQSLTLIATANQGSEATYESGFVIDKFPISRPNLTFSTLTVSNMSPEDSSIYLCSAAPGSGYGYTFGSGTRLTVV.

This clonotype has at least ten counts. The genes are TRBV28 and TRBJ1-2; D call uncertain. The CDR3 is 17 amino acids. CDR1 and CDR2 (germline): MDHEN, SYDVKM. V was clipped by 6 bases and J by 1 base, with 21 bases between them. The CDR3 DNA follows: TGTGCCAGCAGGATCTCGCCGGGTTTCTCTTTTAACTATGGCTACACCTTC. This codes for CASRISPGFSFNYGYTF.

This clonotype was seen repeatedly, ten times or more. V gene TRBV5-1 combines with J gene TRBJ1-1; D remains unclear. V was shortened by 3 bases and J by 0 bases, with 12 bases between the two germline ends. CDR1 and CDR2 from the germline V gene are SGHRS and YFSETQ. CDR3 size: 15 residues. The CDR3 DNA reads TGCGCCAGCAGCTCACACGGGCCTATGAACACTGAAGCTTTCTTT. This translates into CASSSHGPMNTEAFF.

This clonotype was counted between two and nine times. The chain employs TRBV5-1 and TRBJ2-1, with D tentatively TRBD2 (5 bases). The CDR3 is made up of 15 amino acids. Looked up from germline, CDR1 is SGHRS and CDR2 is YFSETQ. V lost 8 bases to trimming and J lost 5 bases, with 20 bases between them. This chain's CDR3 is CASSSDSSPHNEQFF. For the CDR3, the DNA is TGCGCCAGTTCCTCGGACTCGAGCCCTCACAATGAGCAGTTCTTC.

As concerns this clonotype: A much larger clone sits a single nucleotide away, making a read error possible. The chain couples TRBV6-1 to TRBJ2-7; D is unclear. Germline V gives CDR1 MNHNS, CDR2 SASEGT. The CDR3 contains 12 residues. In DNA, the CDR3 is TGTGCCAGCAGATTGGCGTTCTACGAGCAGCACTTC. Translated, it gives CASRLAFYEQHF.

This clonotype was observed at least ten times. The genes are TRBV7-8 and TRBJ1-1; 8 positions agree with TRBD1. Germline lookup yields CDR1 SGHVS and CDR2 FQNEAQ. The length of the CDR3 is 16 residues. V lost 2 bases and J lost 4; bases outside the gene matches: 9. Written as DNA, the CDR3 is TGTGCCAGCAGCTTACGGTCAGGGGGCGCCTTCACTGAAGCTTTCTTT. The encoded protein is CASSLRSGGAFTEAFF. The variable domain in full, with the rest retrieved from reference TRBV7-8 and TRBJ1-1, is GAGVSQSPRYKVAKRGQDVALRCDPISGHVSLFWYQQALGQGPEFLTYFQNEAQLDKSGLPSDRFFAERPEGSVSTLKIQRTQQEDSAVYLCASSLRSGGAFTEAFFGQGTRLTVV.

This clonotype has only a few counts. This chain uses TRBV20-1 with TRBJ1-2; 10 bases match TRBD1. J gave up 3 bases and V 1 base, and 5 bases lay outside the gene matches. The CDR3 loop spans 15 amino acids. Germline V gene lookup returns CDR1 DFQATT and CDR2 SNEGSKA (reference sequence). The CDR3 sequence is CSARGGQGVHYGYTF. As DNA, the CDR3 is TGCAGTGCTAGAGGCGGACAGGGGGTTCACTATGGCTACACCTTC.

The chain uses TRBV19 and TRBJ1-5; perhaps TRBD1 as D (5 bases). Germline V gives CDR1 LNHDA, CDR2 SQIVND (reference sequence). This CDR3 has 14 amino acids. V lost 5 bases, J lost 5 bases, and 13 bases lay in between. CDR3: CASSWGERDQPQHF. The CDR3 nucleotides read TGTGCCAGTAGTTGGGGGGAACGGGATCAGCCCCAGCATTTT. The full variable domain, in which reference TRBV19 and TRBJ1-5 provide the parts outside the CDR3, is DGGITQSPKYLFRKEGQNVTLSCEQNLNHDAMYWYRQDPGQGLRLIYYSQIVNDFQKGDIAEGYSVSREKKESFPLTVTSAQKNPTAFYLCASSWGERDQPQHFGDGTRLSIL.

Many counts were recorded for this clonotype. The chain has TRBV2 and TRBJ2-5; 9 nucleotides match TRBD1. This CDR3 has 14 amino acids. The germline CDR1 and CDR2 sequences are SNHLY and FYNNEI. Germline trimming cut 5 bases from V and 5 bases from J; bases unmatched to any gene: 6. CDR3 sequence reads: CASSPSTGGETQYF. As DNA, the CDR3 is TGTGCCAGCAGTCCTTCGACAGGGGGGGAGACCCAGTACTTC.

This clonotype was picked up many times. The J gene is TRBJ1-2, the V gene TRBV5-1, with D perhaps matching TRBD1 (5 bases). There are 15 residues in the CDR3. The ends were cut back, 4 bases at V and 0 bases at J, with 13 bases in the middle. Germline loops: CDR1 SGHRS, CDR2 YFSETQ. The CDR3 DNA reads TGCGCCAGCAGCGCCCGGGGCGCAGCTAACTATGGCTACACCTTC. Protein sequence: CASSARGAANYGYTF.